One sample yielded the 10 T cell receptor beta chains listed below, sequenced in a study of shared clonotypes between healthy human individuals (TCRdb year 2020). The protocol used for the library was the immunoSEQ multiplex PCR assay. As stored in TCRdb, this immuneACCESS dataset retains in-frame rearrangements with V and J assigned. A fraction of the clones does not appear; measured against another copy, unresolved V genes explain less than half of the discrepancy, and the remainder lacks a known reason. The sample includes under 1,900,000 clones, with approximately 98.5% observed a single time. The ten largest account for roughly 0.35% of the sample. Source material: naive CD4+ T cells sorted from blood. The cell subset or site tag for this specimen amounts to: CD45RA+ positively selected. These receptors were collected from a young man in good health.

The chain joins TRBV11-2 to TRBJ1-2, with TRBD1 matching 8 bases. V shed 4 bases and J 5 bases; nucleotides not matched to a gene: 12. The CDR3 runs to 16 residues. CDR1 and CDR2 from the germline V gene are SGHAT and FQNNGV. CDR3 region: CASSSIPGGAGYGYTF. CDR3 bases: TGTGCCAGCAGCTCAATCCCAGGGGGCGCGGGGTATGGCTACACCTTC.

In DNA form, the CDR3 reads TGTGCCAGCAGTTTATTTGGGGGAGCTTTGGGCACAGATACGCAGTATTTT. This sequence encodes CASSLFGGALGTDTQYF. The V call is TRBV27, the J call TRBJ2-3, with D perhaps given as TRBD1 or TRBD2 (5 bases each). Between the trimmed V and J ends, which lost 1 base and 1 base, there was a span of 15 bases. This CDR3 region has 17 residues. Germline lookup yields CDR1 MNHEY and CDR2 SMNVEV (reference sequence).

The V call is TRBV25-1, the J call TRBJ2-1; 10 positions agree with TRBD2. Germline values: CDR1 MGHDK, CDR2 SYGVNS. Germline trimming cut 8 bases from V and 7 bases from J; bases unmatched to any gene: 11. The CDR3 is 15 amino acids. This CDR3 is CASVASGRAANEQFF. In DNA, the CDR3 is TGTGCCAGCGTCGCAAGCGGGAGGGCGGCTAATGAGCAGTTCTTC. Combining the CDR3 with reference TRBV25-1 and TRBJ2-1 gives the whole variable domain EADIYQTPRYLVIGTGKKITLECSQTMGHDKMYWYQQDPGMELHLIHYSYGVNSTEKGDLSSESTVSRIRTEHFPLTLESARPSHTSQYLCASVASGRAANEQFFGPGTRLTVL.

For this clone: Other nucleotide sequences from this sample produce the same CDR3. J is TRBJ2-1 and V is TRBV5-1; the D call may be TRBD1 or TRBD2 (5 bases each). Germline loops: CDR1 SGHRS, CDR2 YFSETQ. Trimming removed 3 bases at V and 0 bases at J, with 10 bases between. This CDR3 contains 15 residues. The CDR3, as DNA: TGCGCCAGCAGCTCGGGGCTAGTCTCCTACAATGAGCAGTTCTTC. Encoded protein: CASSSGLVSYNEQFF.

The chain is built from TRBV7-3 and TRBJ2-2, with a possible D match to TRBD1 (5 bases). Germline assignment: CDR1 SGHTA and CDR2 FQGTGA. Trimming removed 2 bases from V and 13 bases from J, with 11 bases in between. The CDR3 runs to 12 residues. The DNA of the CDR3 is TGTGCCAGCAGCTTAGCCCAGGGAAGGCTGTTTTTT. Its translation: CASSLAQGRLFF.

The V and J genes are TRBV4-3 and TRBJ2-1, with D unresolved. This CDR3 contains 22 residues. Germline-derived CDR1 and CDR2 are LGHNA and YSLEER. V was trimmed by 9 bases and J by 0 bases, leaving 36 bases between them. The CDR3 is CARPRVHYVETHKSGSYNEQFF. The CDR3 bases are TGCGCCAGACCCCGCGTGCATTACGTTGAGACACACAAATCAGGCTCCTACAATGAGCAGTTCTTC.

In regard to this clone: This specimen includes other DNA sequences encoding the same CDR3. The V and J genes are TRBV7-9 and TRBJ2-2, with 9 bases lining up with TRBD1. The CDR3 runs 14 residues. Germline assignment: CDR1 SEHNR and CDR2 FQNEAQ (reference sequence). The J segment lost 5 bases and the V segment lost 5 bases, leaving 3 bases of the junction unmatched. Here the CDR3 reads CASSTQGATGELFF. The CDR3 DNA sequence: TGTGCCAGCAGCACACAGGGGGCGACCGGGGAGCTGTTTTTT. Complete variable domain (other parts from reference TRBV7-9 and TRBJ2-2): DTGVSQNPRHKITKRGQNVTFRCDPISEHNRLYWYRQTLGQGPEFLTYFQNEAQLEKSRLLSDRFSAERPKGSFSTLEIQRTEQGDSAMYLCASSTQGATGELFFGEGSRLTVL.

CDR3 DNA: TGCGCCAGCAGCTTGGGAGGGGCGCACACCGGGGAGCTGTTTTTT. Its translation: CASSLGGAHTGELFF. V gene TRBV5-1 combines with J gene TRBJ2-2, with D possibly called TRBD1 or TRBD2 (5 bases each). Trimming took off 0 bases at V and 3 bases at J, with 9 bases between the two ends. Per the germline V gene, CDR1 is SGHRS and CDR2 is YFSETQ. There are 15 residues in the CDR3.

V usage is TRBV7-3 and J usage is TRBJ2-7; D not resolved. Trimming cost V 2 bases and J 7 bases, with 12 bases left between them. Germline assignment: CDR1 SGHTA and CDR2 FQGTGA. The CDR3 is made up of 13 amino acids. In nucleotides, the CDR3 is TGTGCCAGCAGCTTACAGGCGGATCGGGAGCAGTACTTC. Protein product: CASSLQADREQYF.

The DNA of the CDR3 is TGTGCCAGCAGCCCACACAGGGGCCCGAAAACTGAAGCTTTCTTT. Protein: CASSPHRGPKTEAFF. V usage is TRBV7-2 and J usage is TRBJ1-1; 7 nucleotides line up with TRBD1. Unmatched junction bases numbered 11, after V lost 5 bases and J lost 5 bases. Germline V CDR1 and CDR2: SGHTA, FQGNSA. This CDR3 spans 15 amino acids.